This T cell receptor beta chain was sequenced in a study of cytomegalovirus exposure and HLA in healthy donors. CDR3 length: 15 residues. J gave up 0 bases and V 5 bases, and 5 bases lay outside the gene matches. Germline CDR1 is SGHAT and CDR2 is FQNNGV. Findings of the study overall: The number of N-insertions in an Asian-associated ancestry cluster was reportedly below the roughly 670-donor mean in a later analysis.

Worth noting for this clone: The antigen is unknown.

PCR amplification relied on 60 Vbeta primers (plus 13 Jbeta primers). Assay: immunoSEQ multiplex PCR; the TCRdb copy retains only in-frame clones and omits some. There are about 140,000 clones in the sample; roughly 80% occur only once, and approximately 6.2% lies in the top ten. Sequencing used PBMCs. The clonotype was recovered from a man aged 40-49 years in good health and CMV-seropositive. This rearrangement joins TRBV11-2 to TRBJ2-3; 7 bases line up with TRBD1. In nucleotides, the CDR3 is TGTGCCAGCAGCGAACAGGGGTCTAGCACAGATACGCAGTATTTT. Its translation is CASSEQGSSTDTQYF.